A selection of T cell receptor beta chains follows, all from one sample in a study of blood T cells in healthy people across ages. TCRdb called the 5' RACE reads again in MiXCR, with one record for every CDR3 protein. The table has about 1.6 million distinct CDR3 sequences, 30% to 40% seen once. Input material: blood. The source is a woman in her twenties or thirties in good health. The CDR3 runs from the conserved cysteine through the conserved F or W. D genes are given only for firm matches. Clone size appears in some rows only: once, few, many, or a class for an expanded clone.

v_call: TRBV20-1; d_call: .; j_call: TRBJ1-5; clone_size: .; cdr3_aa: CSAKETGRLNQPQHF; cdr3_nt: TGCAGTGCTAAAGAGACAGGCCGACTCAATCAGCCCCAGCATTTT
v_call: TRBV9; d_call: .; j_call: TRBJ2-7; clone_size: few; cdr3_aa: CASSPDIAARSYEQYF; cdr3_nt: TGTGCCAGCAGCCCAGACATAGCGGCTAGATCCTACGAGCAGTACTTC
v_call: TRBV4-1; d_call: .; j_call: TRBJ1-5; clone_size: .; cdr3_aa: CASSQVGPGAIQYSNQPQHF; cdr3_nt: TGCGCCAGCAGCCAAGTAGGCCCAGGGGCGATTCAATATAGCAATCAGCCCCAGCATTTT
v_call: TRBV20-1; d_call: .; j_call: TRBJ1-1; clone_size: few; cdr3_aa: CSAISTVNTEAFF; cdr3_nt: TGCAGTGCTATATCCACAGTGAACACTGAAGCTTTCTTT
v_call: TRBV12-5; d_call: .; j_call: TRBJ2-3; clone_size: .; cdr3_aa: CASGLGYTGSPSTDTQYF; cdr3_nt: TGTGCTAGTGGTTTGGGGTATACAGGGTCCCCTAGCACAGATACGCAGTATTTT
v_call: TRBV3-1; d_call: .; j_call: TRBJ2-5; clone_size: few; cdr3_aa: CAGSQGQGGGQETQYF; cdr3_nt: TGTGCCGGCAGCCAAGGGCAGGGAGGAGGTCAAGAGACCCAGTACTTC
v_call: TRBV18; d_call: .; j_call: TRBJ2-7; clone_size: few; cdr3_aa: CASSPTAGAYEQYF; cdr3_nt: TGTGCCAGCTCACCGACGGCAGGGGCCTACGAGCAGTACTTC
v_call: TRBV18; d_call: TRBD1; j_call: TRBJ1-5; clone_size: few; cdr3_aa: CASSGGQGPQPQHF; cdr3_nt: TGTGCCAGCTCAGGAGGACAGGGGCCTCAGCCCCAGCATTTT
v_call: TRBV29-1; d_call: .; j_call: TRBJ1-2; clone_size: few; cdr3_aa: CSVEDLLARWNYGYTF; cdr3_nt: TGCAGCGTTGAAGATCTGTTAGCTAGGTGGAACTATGGCTACACCTTC
v_call: TRBV19; d_call: .; j_call: TRBJ2-3; clone_size: .; cdr3_aa: CASSIRGHTRDTQYF; cdr3_nt: TGTGCCAGTAGTATACGGGGACATACCCGGGATACGCAGTATTTT
v_call: TRBV12-3/TRBV12-4; d_call: .; j_call: TRBJ1-1; clone_size: .; cdr3_aa: CASSLTIMNTEAFF; cdr3_nt: TGTGCCAGCAGTTTGACTATCATGAACACTGAAGCTTTCTTT
v_call: TRBV28; d_call: .; j_call: TRBJ2-1; clone_size: few; cdr3_aa: CASSDRRSSYNEQFF; cdr3_nt: TGTGCCAGCAGTGACAGGCGGAGCTCCTACAATGAGCAGTTCTTC
v_call: TRBV27; d_call: TRBD1; j_call: TRBJ2-7; clone_size: few; cdr3_aa: CASSPPRMGTGVYEQYF; cdr3_nt: TGTGCCAGCAGTCCCCCTAGGATGGGGACAGGGGTTTACGAGCAGTACTTC
v_call: TRBV20-1; d_call: .; j_call: TRBJ2-2; clone_size: .; cdr3_aa: CSAVPGSSSGELFF; cdr3_nt: TGCAGTGCTGTTCCGGGATCCTCGTCTGGGGAGCTGTTTTTT
v_call: TRBV2; d_call: .; j_call: TRBJ1-2; clone_size: few; cdr3_aa: CASSSQGNMAHGYTF; cdr3_nt: TGTGCCAGCAGTAGTCAGGGGAATATGGCTCATGGCTACACCTTC
v_call: TRBV5-1; d_call: .; j_call: TRBJ1-2; clone_size: .; cdr3_aa: CASSFERGSYGYTF; cdr3_nt: TGCGCCAGCAGCTTCGAAAGGGGCAGCTATGGCTACACCTTC
v_call: TRBV20-1; d_call: TRBD2; j_call: TRBJ2-1; clone_size: few; cdr3_aa: CSATTSKFNEQFF; cdr3_nt: TGCAGTGCTACGACTAGCAAATTCAATGAGCAGTTCTTC
v_call: TRBV6-6; d_call: .; j_call: TRBJ1-6; clone_size: few; cdr3_aa: CASGVGSPLHF; cdr3_nt: TGTGCCAGTGGAGTGGGATCACCCCTCCACTTT
v_call: TRBV10-3; d_call: .; j_call: TRBJ1-1; clone_size: .; cdr3_aa: CAIGWGTFGAFF; cdr3_nt: TGTGCCATCGGTTGGGGAACTTTTGGAGCTTTCTTT
v_call: TRBV10-3; d_call: TRBD2; j_call: TRBJ2-7; clone_size: few; cdr3_aa: CAISETSGYEQYF; cdr3_nt: TGTGCCATCAGTGAAACTAGCGGCTACGAGCAGTACTTC
v_call: TRBV7-9; d_call: TRBD1; j_call: TRBJ2-2; clone_size: .; cdr3_aa: CASSSRDRVTGELFF; cdr3_nt: TGTGCCAGCAGCTCCCGGGACAGGGTCACCGGGGAGCTGTTTTTT
v_call: TRBV20-1; d_call: .; j_call: TRBJ2-5; clone_size: few; cdr3_aa: CSGAVERETQYF; cdr3_nt: TGCAGTGGGGCGGTCGAGAGGGAGACCCAGTACTTC
v_call: TRBV10-1; d_call: .; j_call: TRBJ2-3; clone_size: many; cdr3_aa: CAGETTQGIGDTQYF; cdr3_nt: TGCGCCGGAGAAACTACCCAGGGGATTGGAGATACGCAGTATTTT
v_call: TRBV12-3/TRBV12-4; d_call: TRBD1; j_call: TRBJ1-1; clone_size: many; cdr3_aa: CASTLKQGVRETEAFF; cdr3_nt: TGTGCCAGCACCCTCAAACAGGGGGTCAGGGAAACTGAAGCTTTCTTT
v_call: TRBV11-2; d_call: TRBD2; j_call: TRBJ2-3; clone_size: .; cdr3_aa: CASNQAGGPLDTQYF; cdr3_nt: TGTGCCAGCAACCAAGCGGGAGGGCCTCTAGATACGCAGTATTTT
v_call: TRBV4-1; d_call: .; j_call: TRBJ2-7; clone_size: .; cdr3_aa: CASSQAADFSYEQYF; cdr3_nt: TGCGCCAGCAGCCAGGCGGCAGACTTCTCCTACGAGCAGTACTTC
v_call: TRBV5-5; d_call: .; j_call: TRBJ2-3; clone_size: few; cdr3_aa: CASSFLIGGPDTQYF; cdr3_nt: TGTGCCAGCAGCTTCTTAATAGGCGGTCCGGATACGCAGTATTTT
v_call: TRBV29-1; d_call: .; j_call: TRBJ2-7; clone_size: many; cdr3_aa: CSVATGGVYEQYF; cdr3_nt: TGCAGCGTTGCCACAGGGGGGGTCTACGAGCAGTACTTC
v_call: TRBV28; d_call: TRBD1; j_call: TRBJ2-7; clone_size: .; cdr3_aa: CASSSRDRGRYF; cdr3_nt: TGTGCCAGCAGTTCCCGGGACAGGGGAAGGTACTTC
v_call: TRBV20-1; d_call: TRBD2; j_call: TRBJ2-1; clone_size: few; cdr3_aa: CSARSRAGGSSYNEQFF; cdr3_nt: TGCAGTGCTAGATCCCGAGCGGGGGGGAGCTCCTACAATGAGCAGTTCTTC
v_call: TRBV6-1; d_call: .; j_call: TRBJ2-7; clone_size: once; cdr3_aa: CASSEVFPEQYF; cdr3_nt: TGTGCCAGCAGTGAGGTGTTCCCCGAGCAGTACTTC
v_call: TRBV7-3; d_call: TRBD1; j_call: TRBJ2-1; clone_size: few; cdr3_aa: CASSPGTGGIEQFF; cdr3_nt: TGTGCCAGCAGCCCGGGGACAGGGGGCATTGAGCAGTTCTTC
v_call: TRBV3-1; d_call: .; j_call: TRBJ1-1; clone_size: few; cdr3_aa: CASSQDQGIQTQNTEAFF; cdr3_nt: TGTGCCAGCAGCCAAGACCAGGGCATTCAGACTCAGAACACTGAAGCTTTCTTT
v_call: TRBV5-6; d_call: TRBD1; j_call: TRBJ2-7; clone_size: .; cdr3_aa: CASSGPGTGIGEQYF; cdr3_nt: TGTGCCAGCAGCGGGCCCGGGACAGGGATAGGGGAGCAGTACTTC
v_call: TRBV12-3/TRBV12-4; d_call: TRBD1; j_call: TRBJ2-3; clone_size: .; cdr3_aa: CASSWRTGGDTQYF; cdr3_nt: TGTGCCAGCAGTTGGAGGACAGGGGGAGATACGCAGTATTTT
v_call: TRBV27; d_call: .; j_call: TRBJ2-7; clone_size: .; cdr3_aa: CASSSMGVQYF; cdr3_nt: TGTGCCAGCAGTTCAATGGGGGTGCAGTACTTC
v_call: TRBV29-1; d_call: .; j_call: TRBJ2-7; clone_size: many; cdr3_aa: CSVRGRHTDEQYF; cdr3_nt: TGCAGCGTGCGGGGCAGACATACAGACGAGCAGTACTTC
v_call: TRBV20-1; d_call: .; j_call: TRBJ1-2; clone_size: .; cdr3_aa: CSASGPHAGGYTF; cdr3_nt: TGCAGTGCTAGTGGACCCCACGCCGGCGGCTACACCTTC